This is a list of T cell receptor beta chains from one sample in a study of molecular identifiers for immune sequencing clone quantification. From the PCR reads, TCRdb called clonotypes with MiXCR, one entry per CDR3 protein. The sample shows approximately 320,000 distinct CDR3 sequences, roughly a quarter of them seen only once. The sequenced sample consisted of naive CD8+ T cells from blood, with Jurkat cell RNA spiked in. Source of these receptors: a human donor in good health. Some libraries in this study had Jurkat cell RNA spiked in. CDR3s include the opening cysteine and the closing phenylalanine or tryptophan. Each record gives: D gene, clone size, V gene, J gene, CDR3 protein, CDR3 DNA. The D gene is left open where the match is weak. For some rows the clone size is stated as once, few or many, or as a class when expanded; others skip it.

.	many	TRBV16	TRBJ2-2	CASSQSFSGFTGELFF	TGTGCCAGCAGCCAATCATTCTCAGGGTTCACCGGGGAGCTGTTTTTT
TRBD1	few	TRBV7-9	TRBJ2-1	CASSPPTGHSYNEQFF	TGTGCCAGCAGCCCCCCGACAGGGCACTCCTACAATGAGCAGTTCTTC
TRBD1	.	TRBV2	TRBJ1-1	CATQGAIDTEAFF	TGTGCCACCCAGGGGGCTATAGACACTGAAGCTTTCTTT
TRBD1	many	TRBV7-9	TRBJ2-5	CASSWDSQETQYF	TGTGCCAGCAGCTGGGACAGCCAAGAGACCCAGTACTTC
TRBD2	.	TRBV12-3/TRBV12-4	TRBJ2-7	CASRTTSGGAHEQYF	TGTGCCAGCAGAACGACTAGCGGGGGGGCCCACGAGCAGTACTTC
.	many	TRBV6-2/TRBV6-3	TRBJ1-5	CASSYVGNQPQHF	TGTGCCAGCAGTTACGTGGGTAATCAGCCCCAGCATTTT
.	.	TRBV20-1	TRBJ2-5	CRPGTLRPQYF	TGCAGGCCGGGGACGTTGCGACCCCAGTACTTC
.	.	TRBV14	TRBJ1-1	CASSQEGVVGTEAFF	TGTGCCAGCAGCCAAGAGGGGGTTGTGGGCACTGAAGCTTTCTTT
.	few	TRBV11-2	TRBJ1-1	CASSLVSVNTEAFF	TGTGCCAGCAGCTTAGTTTCAGTGAACACTGAAGCTTTCTTT
.	many	TRBV27	TRBJ1-5	CASRDRLSNQPQHF	TGTGCCAGCAGAGACAGGCTTAGCAATCAGCCCCAGCATTTT
TRBD1	.	TRBV12-3/TRBV12-4	TRBJ2-2	CASWGQLTTAGELFF	TGTGCCAGCTGGGGACAGTTGACGACGGCCGGGGAGCTGTTTTTT
.	.	TRBV12-3/TRBV12-4	TRBJ1-5	CASSPPPHQGMDQPQHF	TGTGCCAGCAGTCCCCCCCCCCACCAGGGGATGGATCAGCCCCAGCATTTT
.	many	TRBV25-1	TRBJ2-7	CASSEFTDEQYF	TGTGCCAGCAGTGAATTTACGGACGAGCAGTACTTC
.	once	TRBV4-1	TRBJ2-4	CARSQASVAKNIQYF	TGCGCCAGGAGCCAAGCTTCAGTAGCCAAAAACATTCAGTACTTC
.	few	TRBV28	TRBJ2-7	CASSLYQGDSYEQYF	TGTGCCAGCAGTTTATATCAGGGTGACTCCTACGAGCAGTACTTC
.	.	TRBV5-3	TRBJ2-7	CASSLGPGKRYEQYF	TGTGCCAGCAGCCTTGGCCCGGGGAAACGGTACGAGCAGTACTTC
TRBD1	few	TRBV5-6	TRBJ2-7	CASSFSPGQVFSYEQYF	TGTGCCAGCAGCTTCTCCCCGGGACAGGTTTTTTCCTACGAGCAGTACTTC